This is a list of T cell receptor beta chains from one sample in a study of shared clonotypes between healthy human individuals. Some clones are missing from TCRdb's copy, which holds only in-frame ones; the method was immunoSEQ multiplex PCR. The sample lists roughly 810,000 clones, around 96% occurring once. Sequences were obtained from naive CD8+ T cells sorted from blood. The receptors come from a man between 25 and 39 years old in good health. Both conserved end residues are part of each CDR3. D genes are given only for firm matches. Part of the rows lack a size; the others show once, few, many or a class for expanded clones.

j_call: TRBJ1-5; v_call: TRBV7-6; d_call: TRBD1; clone_size: once; cdr3_nt: TGTGCCAGCAGCCGGTACCCGCAAGCCCCGGGACAGGGGATCAATCAGCCCCAGCATTTT; cdr3_aa: CASSRYPQAPGQGINQPQHF
j_call: TRBJ2-3; v_call: TRBV10-2; d_call: NA; clone_size: NA; cdr3_nt: TGCGCCAGCATAAGGCAGACACGCACAGATACGCAGTATTTT; cdr3_aa: CASIRQTRTDTQYF
j_call: TRBJ2-5; v_call: TRBV27; d_call: TRBD1; clone_size: NA; cdr3_nt: TGTGCCAGCAGTTCTACAGGGGCACAAGAGACCCAGTACTTC; cdr3_aa: CASSSTGAQETQYF
j_call: TRBJ2-2; v_call: TRBV7-9; d_call: NA; clone_size: NA; cdr3_nt: TGTGCCAGCAGCTTACGTGTCGACGGGGAGCTGTTTTTT; cdr3_aa: CASSLRVDGELFF
j_call: TRBJ1-4; v_call: TRBV16; d_call: TRBD1; clone_size: NA; cdr3_nt: TGTGCCAGCAGCTCCCGGGACAGTCGGGAAAAACTGTTTTTT; cdr3_aa: CASSSRDSREKLFF
j_call: TRBJ2-5; v_call: TRBV4-2; d_call: TRBD2; clone_size: NA; cdr3_nt: TGTGCCAGCAGCCAAGAACGGGAGGGCCTGCAGGAGACCCAGTACTTC; cdr3_aa: CASSQEREGLQETQYF
j_call: TRBJ2-7; v_call: TRBV6-5; d_call: TRBD1; clone_size: NA; cdr3_nt: TGTGCCAGCAGTTTGGACAGGGCATACGAGCAGTACTTC; cdr3_aa: CASSLDRAYEQYF
j_call: TRBJ2-2; v_call: TRBV6-5; d_call: NA; clone_size: NA; cdr3_nt: TGTGCCAGCAGCCCGGGCGACGGGGAGCTGTTTTTT; cdr3_aa: CASSPGDGELFF
j_call: TRBJ1-5; v_call: TRBV10-3; d_call: NA; clone_size: NA; cdr3_nt: TGTGCCATCAGCGACGACACGGGCAATCAGCCCCAGCATTTT; cdr3_aa: CAISDDTGNQPQHF
j_call: TRBJ2-7; v_call: TRBV5-1; d_call: TRBD2; clone_size: NA; cdr3_nt: TGCGCCAGCAGCTTGTACCTAGCGGGAGTATCCCCCTCCTACGAGCAGTACTTC; cdr3_aa: CASSLYLAGVSPSYEQYF
j_call: TRBJ2-5; v_call: TRBV2; d_call: NA; clone_size: once; cdr3_nt: TGTGCCAGCCCTAGGGGGAAAGAGACCCAGTACTTC; cdr3_aa: CASPRGKETQYF
j_call: TRBJ2-3; v_call: TRBV14; d_call: NA; clone_size: NA; cdr3_nt: TGTGCCAGCAGCCAAGAAGCCAGGAGCACAGATACGCAGTATTTT; cdr3_aa: CASSQEARSTDTQYF
j_call: TRBJ1-2; v_call: TRBV7-2; d_call: NA; clone_size: NA; cdr3_nt: TGTGCCAGCAGCTCCCCCGGCGGATTCTATGGCTACACCTTC; cdr3_aa: CASSSPGGFYGYTF
j_call: TRBJ1-4; v_call: TRBV28; d_call: TRBD1; clone_size: NA; cdr3_nt: TGTGCCACGGGACAGAATGAAAAACTGTTTTTT; cdr3_aa: CATGQNEKLFF
j_call: TRBJ2-1; v_call: TRBV19; d_call: NA; clone_size: NA; cdr3_nt: TGTGCCAGTAGTATTTCCCCGGCAAGTTGGAGACTAGGTTCCTACAATGAGCAGTTCTTC; cdr3_aa: CASSISPASWRLGSYNEQFF
j_call: TRBJ2-5; v_call: TRBV5-8; d_call: TRBD2; clone_size: NA; cdr3_nt: TGTGCCAGCAGCTGGGGATACGCGGGAGTGGAGACCCAGTACTTC; cdr3_aa: CASSWGYAGVETQYF
j_call: TRBJ1-1; v_call: TRBV29-1; d_call: NA; clone_size: NA; cdr3_nt: TGCAGCGTTGACCAGGGAGGAACTGAAGCTTTCTTT; cdr3_aa: CSVDQGGTEAFF
j_call: TRBJ2-1; v_call: TRBV19; d_call: TRBD2; clone_size: NA; cdr3_nt: TGTGCCAGTAGTATCCTCGGACTAGCGGGCGCCTACAATGAGCAGTTCTTC; cdr3_aa: CASSILGLAGAYNEQFF
j_call: TRBJ1-1; v_call: TRBV4-3; d_call: TRBD1; clone_size: NA; cdr3_nt: TGCGCCAGCAGCCAGAACAGGGGGCGTGCAACGGCTTTCTTT; cdr3_aa: CASSQNRGRATAFF
j_call: TRBJ1-5; v_call: TRBV2; d_call: TRBD1; clone_size: NA; cdr3_nt: TGTGCCAGCAGTGTTTATGGACAGGGAGAGCAGAATCAGCCCCAGCATTTT; cdr3_aa: CASSVYGQGEQNQPQHF
j_call: TRBJ1-1; v_call: TRBV5-4; d_call: NA; clone_size: NA; cdr3_nt: TGTGCCAGCAGCTTGTTGGGGAACACTGAAGCTTTCTTT; cdr3_aa: CASSLLGNTEAFF
j_call: TRBJ1-5; v_call: TRBV7-5; d_call: NA; clone_size: NA; cdr3_nt: TGTGTCAGAAGCAAACGGACAGGGCTTCAGCCCCAGCATTTT; cdr3_aa: CVRSKRTGLQPQHF
j_call: TRBJ2-1; v_call: TRBV7-9; d_call: NA; clone_size: NA; cdr3_nt: TGTGCCAGCAGCCCCCGACAGTCCTACAATGAGCAGTTCTTC; cdr3_aa: CASSPRQSYNEQFF
j_call: TRBJ2-1; v_call: TRBV6-5; d_call: TRBD1; clone_size: NA; cdr3_nt: TGTGCCAGCAATGACAGGGGTGAGGAGCAGTTCTTC; cdr3_aa: CASNDRGEEQFF
j_call: TRBJ1-5; v_call: TRBV27; d_call: NA; clone_size: NA; cdr3_nt: TGTGCCAGCTCCACCGGGGGTGGAAGTTGGCAGCCCCAGCATTTT; cdr3_aa: CASSTGGGSWQPQHF